This is a list of T cell receptor beta chains from one sample in a study of cytomegalovirus exposure and HLA in healthy donors. Assay: immunoSEQ multiplex PCR; the TCRdb copy retains only in-frame clones and omits some. This table has about 120,000 clones, 80% appearing once. The source material was PBMCs. These receptors were obtained from a man younger than 45 in good health and CMV-seropositive. The CDR3 runs from the conserved cysteine through the conserved F or W. D genes are given only for firm matches. The listing skips clone size in some rows; elsewhere it reads once, few, many or a size class.

few	17	TRBD2	TRBV4-2	TRBJ2-7	TGTGCCAGCAGCCTTACGCGGACTAGCGGGGCCCTCTACGAGCAGTACTTC	CASSLTRTSGALYEQYF
few	14	TRBD1	TRBV6-6	TRBJ1-4	TGTGCCAGCAGCCGACAGGGGTCAAATGAAAAACTGTTTTTT	CASSRQGSNEKLFF
NA	17	NA	TRBV4-1	TRBJ1-3	TGCGCCAGCAGCCCAAGGGACGACCGCGGGGGTGGAAACACCATATATTTT	CASSPRDDRGGGNTIYF
NA	15	TRBD1	TRBV6-5	TRBJ1-3	TGTGCCAGCAGCTTAGGGACAGGGGCTGGAAACACCATATATTTT	CASSLGTGAGNTIYF
NA	13	TRBD1	TRBV6-5	TRBJ1-2	TGTGCCAGCAGTTTATCCTTGACAGGGGGCTACACCTTC	CASSLSLTGGYTF
once	14	NA	TRBV27	TRBJ1-2	TGTGCCAGCAGCACTGCAGGGCGGGGGCGTGGCTACACCTTC	CASSTAGRGRGYTF
NA	16	NA	TRBV2	TRBJ1-3	TGTGCCAGCAGCGTCAAAACCGCAGGGGCTGGAAACACCATATATTTT	CASSVKTAGAGNTIYF
NA	15	TRBD1	TRBV13	TRBJ1-1	TGTGCCAGCAGCCACGACAGGGGCGGGAACACTGAAGCTTTCTTT	CASSHDRGGNTEAFF
NA	13	TRBD1	TRBV19	TRBJ2-7	TGTGCCAGTAGTGTCGACAGGGGAAGCGAGCAGTACTTC	CASSVDRGSEQYF
few	15	NA	TRBV6-6	TRBJ2-7	TGTGCCAGCAGTCTCGGGACACCCGACTCCTACGAGCAGTACTTC	CASSLGTPDSYEQYF
NA	15	TRBD1	TRBV6-1	TRBJ1-6	TGTGCCAGCAGTGGGCAGGACAGGGCCAATTCACCCCTCCACTTT	CASSGQDRANSPLHF
NA	14	NA	TRBV6-5	TRBJ1-1	TGTGCCAGCAGTGACCCCCGACAGGTGGCTGAAGCTTTCTTT	CASSDPRQVAEAFF
few	14	NA	TRBV6-6	TRBJ1-3	TGTGCCAGCAGTACCACAGGAGCTGGAAACACCATATATTTT	CASSTTGAGNTIYF
NA	15	TRBD1	TRBV10-1	TRBJ2-5	TGCGCCAGCAGTGCCCCGGGACAGGGAAAAGAGACCCAGTACTTC	CASSAPGQGKETQYF
NA	13	NA	TRBV2	TRBJ1-3	TGTGCCAGCAGTGAAGCTCGAGGGCGCACCATATATTTT	CASSEARGRTIYF
NA	15	NA	TRBV30	TRBJ1-2	TGTGCCTGGAGGATCCCGAGTGAGCTTAACTATGGCTACACCTTC	CAWRIPSELNYGYTF
few	14	TRBD1	TRBV30	TRBJ1-6	TGTGCCTGGAGTAACGGACAGGATAATTCACCCCTCCACTTT	CAWSNGQDNSPLHF
NA	13	NA	TRBV30	TRBJ1-1	TGTGCCTGGACCTGGACAGTGGTTCCTGAAGCTTTCTTT	CAWTWTVVPEAFF
NA	15	TRBD2	TRBV2	TRBJ2-5	TGTGCCAGCAAGCTGGAGACGGGGGGCCAAGAGACCCAGTACTTC	CASKLETGGQETQYF
NA	14	NA	TRBV12-5	TRBJ2-7	TGTGCTAGTCGGCGGCGGCAGACTTCCTACGAGCAGTACTTC	CASRRRQTSYEQYF
NA	13	NA	TRBV27	TRBJ1-6	TGTGCCAGCAGTCAGGGGCTCTATTCACCCCTCCACTTT	CASSQGLYSPLHF
NA	15	NA	TRBV4-1	TRBJ1-1	TGCGCCAGCAGCCAAGGAAGGGCCCGGGGAACTGAAGCTTTCTTT	CASSQGRARGTEAFF
NA	15	TRBD1	TRBV10-2	TRBJ2-1	TGCGCCAGCAGTGAGGAGGACAGGGGGCCGAGTGAGCAGTTCTTC	CASSEEDRGPSEQFF
NA	14	NA	TRBV6-5	TRBJ1-1	TGTGCCAGCAGCCAAATGCAGGGGAACACTGAAGCTTTCTTT	CASSQMQGNTEAFF
NA	15	NA	TRBV2	TRBJ1-2	TGTGCCAGCAGTGAAATGGGGGGGATGGACTATGGCTACACCTTC	CASSEMGGMDYGYTF
NA	15	NA	TRBV11-3	TRBJ2-1	TGTGCCAGCAGCCCCGGACTCCTCTCCTACAATGAGCAGTTCTTC	CASSPGLLSYNEQFF
NA	14	TRBD1	TRBV15	TRBJ1-5	TGTGCCACCAAACAGGGGAATAGCAATCAGCCCCAGCATTTT	CATKQGNSNQPQHF
NA	14	TRBD2	TRBV5-1	TRBJ2-1	TGCGCCAGCAGCTTTAGCGGGGTGGACAATGAGCAGTTCTTC	CASSFSGVDNEQFF
NA	14	NA	TRBV5-1	TRBJ2-5	TGCGCCAGCAGCTTGCAGGGGCCGGGAGAGACCCAGTACTTC	CASSLQGPGETQYF
NA	12	TRBD1	TRBV29-1	TRBJ2-7	TGCAGCGTAAGGACAGGGGGGTACGAGCAGTACTTC	CSVRTGGYEQYF
NA	14	TRBD2	TRBV5-1	TRBJ2-5	TGCGCCAGCAGCTTAGGCGGGAGGGGCGAGACCCAGTACTTC	CASSLGGRGETQYF
NA	15	TRBD1	TRBV18	TRBJ1-1	TGTGCCAGCTCACCACCGACAGGGGGCAACACTGAAGCTTTCTTT	CASSPPTGGNTEAFF
NA	14	NA	TRBV5-1	TRBJ1-6	TGCGCCAGCAGCTTGGGACAGGCTAATTCACCCCTCCACTTT	CASSLGQANSPLHF
NA	14	TRBD2	TRBV29-1	TRBJ2-1	TGCAGCGTTCCTATAGCGGGGTTGTACAATGAGCAGTTCTTC	CSVPIAGLYNEQFF
once	14	TRBD1	TRBV2	TRBJ2-7	TGTGCCAGCAGTTCCGGGACAGGGTTCTACGAGCAGTACTTC	CASSSGTGFYEQYF
NA	15	TRBD2	TRBV18	TRBJ2-1	TGTGCCAGCTCACCAGCTAGCGGGGGGGCCAATGAGCAGTTCTTC	CASSPASGGANEQFF
NA	13	NA	TRBV2	TRBJ2-7	TGTGCCAGCAGTCCTTTAGGAACAGGCGAGCAGTACTTC	CASSPLGTGEQYF
NA	16	NA	TRBV21-1	TRBJ2-2	TGTGCCAGCAGCGTACAGGGGGCTCTCAACACCGGGGAGCTGTTTTTT	CASSVQGALNTGELFF
NA	17	NA	TRBV2	TRBJ1-3	TGTGCCAGCAGCATCGTCTTAGACAGCATCTCTGGAAACACCATATATTTT	CASSIVLDSISGNTIYF
NA	13	NA	TRBV7-8	TRBJ1-2	TGTGCCAGCAGCCAAGAGCCTGGCTATGGCTACACCTTC	CASSQEPGYGYTF
NA	14	NA	TRBV7-9	TRBJ2-4	TGTGCCAGCAGCCAAGTACTAGCCAAAAACATTCAGTACTTC	CASSQVLAKNIQYF
few	12	NA	TRBV29-1	TRBJ2-2	TGCAGCGTTGACTATCACACCGGGGAGCTGTTTTTT	CSVDYHTGELFF
NA	14	NA	TRBV5-6	TRBJ1-2	TGTGCCAGCAGCTTGCTGGCAGGCCGCCTAGGCTACACCTTC	CASSLLAGRLGYTF
NA	16	TRBD1	TRBV27	TRBJ2-7	TGTGCCAGCGGCTTGCTGGGACAGGGGTTTTCGGACGAGCAGTACTTC	CASGLLGQGFSDEQYF
NA	16	TRBD2	TRBV19	TRBJ2-1	TGTGCCAGTAGTGGTTCTAGCGGGGGATCCTACAATGAGCAGTTCTTC	CASSGSSGGSYNEQFF
NA	15	NA	TRBV9	TRBJ1-3	TGTGCCAGCAGCGTAGGAGGTAGCTCTGGAAACACCATATATTTT	CASSVGGSSGNTIYF
NA	14	TRBD1	TRBV27	TRBJ2-1	TGTGCCAGCAGACCGGGACAGGGGAGGAGTGAGCAGTTCTTC	CASRPGQGRSEQFF
NA	14	TRBD1	TRBV13	TRBJ1-2	TGTGCCAGCAGCTTAGAAGGGGGCGACTATGGCTACACCTTC	CASSLEGGDYGYTF
few	15	NA	TRBV2	TRBJ1-2	TGTGCCAGCAAGCCCCAGGGTTTCCCCCTATATGGCTACACCTTC	CASKPQGFPLYGYTF
NA	16	NA	TRBV30	TRBJ2-1	TGTGCCTGGAGTGTACGTGGGGGGGCGGTGTACAATGAGCAGTTCTTC	CAWSVRGGAVYNEQFF
once	15	TRBD2	TRBV6-5	TRBJ2-7	TGTGCCAGCAGTTGGACTAGCCGCCGAGGGTACGAGCAGTACTTC	CASSWTSRRGYEQYF
NA	12	NA	TRBV4-2	TRBJ2-1	TGTGCCAGCAGCCTAGGGGGACGTCAGCAGTTCTTC	CASSLGGRQQFF
NA	14	TRBD1	TRBV6-1	TRBJ2-7	TGTGCCAGCAGTCCGGGACAGGCATACTACGAGCAGTACTTC	CASSPGQAYYEQYF
NA	15	NA	TRBV4-1	TRBJ1-5	TGCGCCAGCAGCCAAGATGAACGAGGGGGTCAGCCCCAGCATTTT	CASSQDERGGQPQHF